The 7 T cell receptor beta chains below were found in one sample sequenced in a study of blood T cell repertoires in COVID-19. This table comes from immunoSEQ multiplex PCR, and its TCRdb copy is limited to in-frame clones, with some not included. This sample carries approximately 150,000 clones, roughly 89% of them seen once, and the ten largest clones take nearly 0.95%. Sequencing was performed on peripheral blood. The receptors stem from a woman in her forties or fifties with acute or convalescent COVID-19.

V and J are TRBV2 and TRBJ1-2; no firm D call. The CDR3 spans 12 residues. V lost 6 bases and J 6 bases, leaving 11 bases between the germline ends. Germline V gene sequence: CDR1 SNHLY, CDR2 FYNNEI. In DNA, the CDR3 is TGTGCCAGCAGGAGGATCGGAGATGGCTACACCTTC. It is translated as CASRRIGDGYTF.

On this clone: This same CDR3 is encoded by further DNA sequences in the sample. The chain is built from TRBV30 and TRBJ1-2; D gene unclear. Germline CDR1 GTSNPN, CDR2 SVGIG (reference sequence). This CDR3 contains 13 residues. Trimming removed 0 bases from V and 2 bases from J, with 7 bases in between. DNA of the CDR3: TGTGCCTGGAGTGTGAGAGGGAACTATGGCTACACCTTC. Translation: CAWSVRGNYGYTF.

This sequence joins TRBV11-2 and TRBJ1-1, with 7 bases matching TRBD1. Germline CDR1 SGHAT, CDR2 FQNNGV. The CDR3 covers 17 residues. V dropped 4 bases and J dropped 1; count of bases not matched to a gene: 12. The chain's CDR3 is CASSSHGTVLENTEAFF. CDR3 nucleotide sequence: TGTGCCAGCAGCTCCCACGGGACAGTATTAGAGAACACTGAAGCTTTCTTT.

The CDR3 here is CAWSQTYRINSPLHF. The CDR3 DNA follows: TGTGCCTGGAGTCAGACTTATCGTATTAATTCACCCCTCCACTTT. The V gene is TRBV30, the J gene TRBJ1-6; D is undetermined. Germline values: CDR1 GTSNPN, CDR2 SVGIG (reference sequence). The CDR3 consists of 15 residues. The ends were cut back, 2 bases at V and 6 bases at J, with 14 bases in the middle.

This chain links TRBV4-1 with TRBJ1-6, with D maybe TRBD1 (5 bases). The CDR3 loop spans 17 amino acids. Per germline, CDR1 MGHRA and CDR2 YSYEKL. The V and J ends lost 4 bases and 6 bases respectively, with 19 bases between them. CDR3 DNA: TGCGCCAGCAGCCCCCCGAGAACAGGTTCTTCTAATTCACCCCTCCACTTT. Its translation: CASSPPRTGSSNSPLHF.

This clone was recorded once. The chain couples TRBV24-1 to TRBJ2-1; maybe TRBD1 (6 bases). V lost 5 bases to trimming and J lost 5 bases, with 15 bases between them. The germline V gene encodes CDR1 KGHDR and CDR2 SFDVKD. The CDR3 runs to 15 residues. CDR3 sequence: CATSVGQSPNNEQFF. DNA of the CDR3: TGTGCCACCAGTGTAGGACAGAGCCCCAACAATGAGCAGTTCTTC.

The chain is built from TRBV11-3 and TRBJ2-3, with TRBD2 matching 7 bases. The ends lost 1 base at V and 7 bases at J; junction bases unmatched: 5. The CDR3 contains 14 residues. Germline V CDR1 and CDR2: SGHNT, YENEEA. In nucleotides, the CDR3 is TGTGCCAGCAGCTTAGTAGCTAGCGGTAATACGCAGTATTTT. Translated, it gives CASSLVASGNTQYF. The full variable domain, completed using reference TRBV11-3 and TRBJ2-3, is EAGVVQSPRYKIIEKKQPVAFWCNPISGHNTLYWYLQNLGQGPELLIRYENEEAVDDSQLPKDRFSAERLKGVDSTLKIQPAELGDSAVYLCASSLVASGNTQYFGPGTRLTVL.